The source of this T cell receptor beta chain is a study of control samples from healthy donors and cancer patients. Germline CDR1 LNHDA, CDR2 SQIVND (reference sequence). This CDR3 is 14 amino acids long. Trimming pared 8 bases from V and 4 bases from J, leaving 17 bases between. Data came from immunoSEQ multiplex PCR; TCRdb stores just in-frame clones and leaves some out. The table includes roughly 150,000 clones, 80% to 90% detected once. The receptor was derived from a man younger than 35 in good health. The sample was blood. The chain joins TRBV19 to TRBJ1-2; D is perhaps TRBD1 (5 bases). CDR3 nucleotides: TGTGCCAGTCGAACGGGCCCGGGGACCTATGGCTACACCTTC. It is translated as CASRTGPGTYGYTF.